This entry features one TCR beta chain sequence. Its antigen remains unidentified. These data originate in a study of blood T cells in healthy people across ages. On the study more broadly: There was about one barcoded beta molecule captured by template switching per two T cells. Findings of the study overall: Per million T cells, TCR beta diversity dropped about linearly as age rose.

Together with a sample-barcoded 5' primer, a J-beta primer mix was included in a second PCR lasting about 6 to 11 cycles. Researchers report that a template-switch adaptor with 12 random nucleotides tagged each cDNA molecule. TCRdb passed the 5' RACE reads through MiXCR, listing each CDR3 protein once. This sample yields roughly 1,100,000 distinct CDR3 sequences, of which about 23% are seen a single time; approximately 0.7% belongs to the top ten. These sequences were also reported in another study, on T cells of mothers and their children.

The sample comprised blood. This clonotype was obtained from a girl between 2 and 10 years old in good health.

The CDR3 sequence: CASSLLGAANTEAFF. DNA of the CDR3: TGTGCCAGCAGTTTACTGGGGGCCGCGAACACTGAAGCTTTCTTT. J is TRBJ1-1 and V is TRBV27; weak D call: TRBD1 (6 bases). The CDR3 covers 15 residues. V was shortened by 2 bases and J by 1 base, with 11 bases between the two germline ends. Germline V gives CDR1 MNHEY, CDR2 SMNVEV (reference sequence).